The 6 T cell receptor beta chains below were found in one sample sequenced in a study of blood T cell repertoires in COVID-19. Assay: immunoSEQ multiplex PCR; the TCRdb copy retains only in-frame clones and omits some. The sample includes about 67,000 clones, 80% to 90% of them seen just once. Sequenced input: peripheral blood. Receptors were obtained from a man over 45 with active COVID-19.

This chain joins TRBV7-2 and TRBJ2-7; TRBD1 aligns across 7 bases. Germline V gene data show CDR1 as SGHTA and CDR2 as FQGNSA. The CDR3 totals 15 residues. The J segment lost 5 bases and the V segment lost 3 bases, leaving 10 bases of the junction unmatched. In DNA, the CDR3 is TGTGCCAGCAGCTTCCGTACAGGGGCTTTCCACGAGCAGTACTTC. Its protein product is CASSFRTGAFHEQYF. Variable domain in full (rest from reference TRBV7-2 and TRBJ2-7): GAGVSQSPSNKVTEKGKDVELRCDPISGHTALYWYRQSLGQGLEFLIYFQGNSAPDKSGLPSDRFSAERTGGSVSTLTIQRTQQEDSAVYLCASSFRTGAFHEQYFGPGTRLTVT.

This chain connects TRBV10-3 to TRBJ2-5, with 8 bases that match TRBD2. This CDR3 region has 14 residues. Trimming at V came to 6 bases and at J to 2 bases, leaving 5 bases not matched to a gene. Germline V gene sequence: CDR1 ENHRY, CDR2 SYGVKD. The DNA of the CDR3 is TGTGCCATCAGGGTCGGGGGGGCTCAAGAGACCCAGTACTTC. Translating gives CAIRVGGAQETQYF.

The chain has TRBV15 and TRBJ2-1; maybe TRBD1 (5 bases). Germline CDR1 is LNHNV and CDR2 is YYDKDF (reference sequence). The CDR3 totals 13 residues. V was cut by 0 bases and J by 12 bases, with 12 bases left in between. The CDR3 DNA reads TGTGCCACCAGCAGAGATAGGGGTTTGGGGCAGTTCTTC. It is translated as CATSRDRGLGQFF.

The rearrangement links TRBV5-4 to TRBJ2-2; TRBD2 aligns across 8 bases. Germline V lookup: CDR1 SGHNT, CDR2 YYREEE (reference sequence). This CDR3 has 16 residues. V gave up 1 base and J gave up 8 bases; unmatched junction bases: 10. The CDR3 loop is CASSLPTTSSGGELFF. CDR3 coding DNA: TGTGCCAGCAGCTTGCCCACGACATCTAGCGGGGGGGAGCTGTTTTTT.

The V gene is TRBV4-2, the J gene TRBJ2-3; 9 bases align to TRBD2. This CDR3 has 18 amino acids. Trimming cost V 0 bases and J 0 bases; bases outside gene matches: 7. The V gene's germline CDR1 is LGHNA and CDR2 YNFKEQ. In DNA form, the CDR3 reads TGTGCCAGCAGCCAAGATCGTGCGGGGGGGACTAGCACAGATACGCAGTATTTT. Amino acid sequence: CASSQDRAGGTSTDTQYF.

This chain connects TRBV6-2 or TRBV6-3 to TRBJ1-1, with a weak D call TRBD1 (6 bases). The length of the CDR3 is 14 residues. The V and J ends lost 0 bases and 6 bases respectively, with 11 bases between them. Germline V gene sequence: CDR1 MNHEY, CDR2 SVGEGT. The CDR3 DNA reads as TGTGCCAGCAGTTACTCGCGGGGGGCCGCTGAAGCTTTCTTT. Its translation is CASSYSRGAAEAFF.